Detailed here is one TCR beta chain. The antigen remains undetermined. The germline CDR1 and CDR2 sequences are MNHNS and SASEGT. This CDR3 is built from 16 residues. V shed 4 bases, J shed 9 bases, and the junction held 14 bases outside the gene matches. These data originate in a study of T cells in localized non-small cell lung cancer. Data came from immunoSEQ multiplex PCR; TCRdb stores just in-frame clones and leaves some out. The sample records tens of thousands of clones, approximately 85% being singletons. General study points: Of the tissues analyzed, uninvolved adjacent lung showed maximal T cell clonality, greater than tumor.

This TCR was recovered from a female donor at least 60 years old with stage I lung adenocarcinoma. This chain joins TRBV6-1 and TRBJ2-1; 8 bases align to TRBD2. This specimen was peripheral blood, taken before any cancer treatment. The CDR3 loop reads CASSVSISSGSFEQFF. The CDR3 DNA reads TGTGCCAGCAGTGTAAGTATATCGAGCGGGAGCTTTGAGCAGTTCTTC.